The rows below give T cell receptor beta chains drawn from one sample of a study of blood T cell repertoires in COVID-19. Assay: immunoSEQ multiplex PCR; the TCRdb copy retains only in-frame clones and omits some. The profile covers a few hundred thousand clones, with more than 85% appearing a single time and under 9.5% taken by the ten largest. The sample was PBMCs or T cells enriched from blood (not recorded which). These receptors all stem from a middle-aged man who had recovered from COVID-19. Each CDR3 is given with its conserved first and last residue. The D gene is left open where the match is weak. Not every row has a clone size; where given, it reads once, few, many or a size class.

j_gene,d_gene,abundance,len,v_gene,CDR3nt,CDR3aa
TRBJ2-7,TRBD2,.,14,TRBV3-1/TRBV3-2,TGTGCCAGCGCACTAGCGGGAGGTAACTACGAGCAGTACTTC,CASALAGGNYEQYF
TRBJ2-7,.,.,12,TRBV18,TGTGCCAGCTCACCATTAGCCTACGAGCAGTACTTC,CASSPLAYEQYF
TRBJ1-6,.,.,14,TRBV19,TGTGCCAGTAGTTCCTCGCCGGGGGATTCACCCCTCCACTTT,CASSSSPGDSPLHF
TRBJ2-3,.,.,13,TRBV20-1,TGCAGTGCTAGTTATGAGGGCACAGATACGCAGTATTTT,CSASYEGTDTQYF
TRBJ2-2,TRBD2,.,14,TRBV19,TGTGCCAGTAGTATTTGGGGGGGCACCGGGGAGCTGTTTTTT,CASSIWGGTGELFF
TRBJ2-1,.,.,12,TRBV9,TGTGCCAGCAGCCTGGACAACAATGAGCAGTTCTTC,CASSLDNNEQFF
TRBJ2-1,TRBD2,.,15,TRBV18,TGTGCCAGCTCACCATGGTCTAGCGGGAGTAATGAGCAGTTCTTC,CASSPWSSGSNEQFF
TRBJ1-2,.,few,14,TRBV4-1,TGCGCCAGCAGCCAAGAAACCAGGGACTATGGCTACACCTTC,CASSQETRDYGYTF
TRBJ2-5,.,.,15,TRBV7-2,TGTGCCAGCAGCTTAGTCGGGCTAGCGCAAGAGACCCAGTACTTC,CASSLVGLAQETQYF
TRBJ2-1,TRBD2,.,17,TRBV28,TGTGCCAGCAGTTCCCCCGTAGCGGGAACAGGTGGGAATGAGCAGTTCTTC,CASSSPVAGTGGNEQFF
TRBJ2-7,.,.,10,TRBV4-3,TGCGCCAAAGCCGGGTGCGAGCAGTACTTC,CAKAGCEQYF
TRBJ2-7,TRBD1,.,14,TRBV11-3,TGTGCCAGCAGCCCGAGGGACAGATCCTACGAGCAGTACTTC,CASSPRDRSYEQYF
TRBJ2-7,.,.,11,TRBV2,TGTGCCAGCACCCAGGTTCTAGAGCAGTACTTC,CASTQVLEQYF
TRBJ1-5,.,.,18,TRBV7-8,TGTGCCAGCAGCCTAAGTCCCCCCGGCAGGTCAGGTAAACAGCCCCAGCATTTT,CASSLSPPGRSGKQPQHF
TRBJ2-7,.,.,14,TRBV2,TGTGCCAGCAGAGGAGGGGTACAGTCCTACGAGCAGTACTTC,CASRGGVQSYEQYF
TRBJ1-1,.,once,13,TRBV12-3/TRBV12-4,TGTGCCAGCAGTACTACACTGAACACTGAAGCTTTCTTT,CASSTTLNTEAFF
TRBJ2-7,TRBD1,.,16,TRBV11-2,TGTGCCAGCAGCTTAGGGCGTGGGACAGTAACCTACGAGCAGTACTTC,CASSLGRGTVTYEQYF
TRBJ2-1,.,.,15,TRBV5-1,TGCGCCAGCAGCGTTGAACTTATCCCCTACAATGAGCAGTTCTTC,CASSVELIPYNEQFF
TRBJ2-5,TRBD1,once,14,TRBV28,TGTGCCAGCAGCAAACGACAGGGTGTGGAGACCCAGTACTTC,CASSKRQGVETQYF
TRBJ1-5,.,.,16,TRBV6-1,TGTGCCAGCAGTGCGTTCCTCTCGGGTAACAATCAGCCCCAGCATTTT,CASSAFLSGNNQPQHF
TRBJ1-1,TRBD1,.,11,TRBV18,TGTGCCAGCTCCCTCCAGGGGGACGCTTTCTTT,CASSLQGDAFF
TRBJ2-7,TRBD2,.,19,TRBV3-1/TRBV3-2,TGTGCCAGCAGCCAAGGCCTACGGACTAGCGGGAGGGCCTTTCACGAGCAGTACTTC,CASSQGLRTSGRAFHEQYF
TRBJ2-7,.,.,14,TRBV5-1,TGCGCCAGCAGCTTGGCGCAGGGGCGCATCGAGCAGTACTTC,CASSLAQGRIEQYF
TRBJ1-5,.,.,14,TRBV10-3,TGTGCCATCAGTGAGTATCAGGGTGGGCAGCCCCAGCATTTT,CAISEYQGGQPQHF
TRBJ2-3,TRBD1,.,15,TRBV4-2,TGTGCCAGCAGCCAAGATCTCACAGGGGCAGGTACGCAGTATTTT,CASSQDLTGAGTQYF